Presented here are 26 T cell receptor beta chains from one specimen sequenced in a study of blood T cell repertoires in COVID-19. This table comes from immunoSEQ multiplex PCR, and its TCRdb copy is limited to in-frame clones, with some not included. The sample has roughly 78,000 clones, roughly 86% seen once. The sequencing input was peripheral blood. Every receptor here comes from a woman in her fifties or sixties with acute or convalescent COVID-19.

This chain joins TRBV5-6 and TRBJ2-1, with 10 bases lining up with TRBD2. Germline CDR1 reads SGHDT; CDR2 reads YYEEEE. J was trimmed by 4 bases and V by 2 bases; bases with no gene match: 0. The CDR3 runs to 14 residues. In DNA, the CDR3 is TGTGCCAGCAGCTTACTAGCGGGGTACAATGAGCAGTTCTTC. It is translated as CASSLLAGYNEQFF.

The chain carries TRBV29-1 and TRBJ2-3, with D hard to call. CDR1 is SQVTM and CDR2 is ANQGSEA in the germline V gene. The CDR3 is 12 amino acids. V dropped 2 bases and J dropped 6 bases, with 9 bases sitting between them. Here the CDR3 reads CSVERSGDTQYF. DNA of the CDR3: TGCAGCGTTGAAAGATCCGGGGATACGCAGTATTTT.

The rearrangement joins TRBV4-2 to TRBJ2-3, with 7 bases that match TRBD2. Germline CDR1 reads LGHNA; CDR2 reads YNFKEQ. V trimming: 4 bases; J trimming: 2 bases; junction bases outside the gene matches: 3. The CDR3 sequence is 14 residues long. CDR3 loop: CASSRGGNTDTQYF. The CDR3 bases are TGTGCCAGCAGCCGCGGGGGAAACACAGATACGCAGTATTTT.

Comments on this clone: Other DNA variants within this sample encode the same CDR3. The chain couples TRBV7-9 to TRBJ1-1; D is possibly TRBD1 (6 bases). CDR1 is SEHNR, CDR2 FQNEAQ, per germline (reference sequence). Deletions cut 5 bases from V and 5 bases from J, with 12 bases between. The CDR3 loop spans 13 amino acids. The CDR3 DNA sequence: TGTGCCAGCAGCGTACAGGGCGATACTGAAGCTTTCTTT. This gives the protein CASSVQGDTEAFF.

The chain carries TRBV28 and TRBJ2-3; the D gene is possibly TRBD2 (5 bases). The CDR3 runs 15 residues. Trimming shortened V by 3 bases and J by 1 base, and 11 bases separated the two germline ends. The V gene's germline CDR1 is MDHEN and CDR2 SYDVKM. CDR3 protein: CASSFAADRTDTQYF. CDR3 nucleotides: TGTGCCAGCAGTTTCGCAGCGGACCGCACAGATACGCAGTATTTT.

V usage is TRBV24-1 and J usage is TRBJ2-3; tentative D call: TRBD2 (5 bases). The CDR3 sequence is 15 residues long. Trimming took 4 bases from V and 2 from J, leaving 12 bases between them. Germline-derived CDR1 and CDR2 are KGHDR and SFDVKD. The CDR3, as DNA: TGTGCCACCAGTGACCCGGGGAGATTCACAGATACGCAGTATTTT. This codes for CATSDPGRFTDTQYF.

The V call is TRBV10-3, the J call TRBJ2-7; tentative D call: TRBD1 (6 bases). The CDR3 extends over 13 amino acids. Germline V gene lookup returns CDR1 ENHRY and CDR2 SYGVKD. V was clipped by 7 bases and J by 5 bases, with 15 bases between them. CDR3 nucleotide sequence: TGTGCCATCACTAAGACAGGCGTCGACGAGCAGTACTTC. Encoded protein: CAITKTGVDEQYF.

This clone has only one observation. The V call is TRBV6-5, the J call TRBJ2-1; weak D call: TRBD2 (6 bases). With 3 bases removed from V and 0 bases from J, the gap between germline ends came to 9 bases. The CDR3 contains 15 residues. Per germline, CDR1 MNHEY and CDR2 SVGAGI. The DNA for the CDR3 is TGTGCCAGCAGTTATCGGCGGGGCTCCTACAATGAGCAGTTCTTC. It translates to CASSYRRGSYNEQFF.

The genes are TRBV7-9 and TRBJ2-7; D possibly corresponds to TRBD1 (6 bases). The CDR3 is 12 residues long. The germline V gene has CDR1 SEHNR and CDR2 FQNEAQ (reference sequence). Trimming pared 6 bases from V and 7 bases from J, leaving 13 bases between. The CDR3 DNA reads as TGTGCCAGCAGGCAGGGGTCTGGGGAGCAGTACTTC. Encoded protein: CASRQGSGEQYF.

J is TRBJ1-1 and V is TRBV4-1; TRBD1 aligns across 8 bases. The CDR3 has 18 amino acids. Germline CDR1 reads MGHRA; CDR2 reads YSYEKL. Trimming removed 0 bases from V and 4 bases from J; junction bases left unmatched: 13. This CDR3 is CASSQDNRQGALGTEAFF. The CDR3 DNA follows: TGCGCCAGCAGCCAAGATAATCGGCAGGGGGCGTTGGGCACTGAAGCTTTCTTT.

The chain combines TRBV7-9 with TRBJ2-4; perhaps TRBD2 as D (7 bases). V lost 4 bases and J 6 bases, leaving 19 bases between the germline ends. Germline loops: CDR1 SEHNR, CDR2 FQNEAQ (reference sequence). The CDR3 loop spans 16 amino acids. The CDR3 protein is CASSSGQPLAGNIQYF. The CDR3 DNA reads TGTGCCAGCAGCTCCGGACAGCCATTAGCGGGAAACATTCAGTACTTC.

The CDR3 sequence is CASSLSPGQGPDTQYF. CDR3 nucleotides: TGCGCCAGCAGCTTAAGTCCGGGACAGGGGCCAGATACGCAGTATTTT. The rearrangement uses TRBV5-1 and TRBJ2-3, with 10 positions matching TRBD1. The CDR3 runs 16 residues. Trimming took 2 bases from V and 4 from J; bases not matched to a gene: 7. Germline CDR1 SGHRS, CDR2 YFSETQ.

This chain links TRBV28 with TRBJ1-5, with D uncertain. CDR3 length: 14 residues. Germline values: CDR1 MDHEN, CDR2 SYDVKM. The germline V and J ends were trimmed by 5 bases and 5 bases, with 13 bases remaining between them. The CDR3 sequence: CASSPGGWDQPQHF. The CDR3 bases are TGTGCCAGCAGTCCAGGAGGGTGGGATCAGCCCCAGCATTTT.

This clone was observed a single time. This chain uses TRBV6-1 with TRBJ2-1; a weak D match, TRBD2 (5 bases). CDR1 and CDR2 (germline): MNHNS, SASEGT. This CDR3 is 14 amino acids long. Trimming shortened V by 1 base and J by 3 bases, and 7 bases separated the two germline ends. The CDR3 DNA sequence: TGTGCCAGCAGTGAAGGGGCGGGCTACAATGAGCAGTTCTTC. Protein: CASSEGAGYNEQFF.

V and J are TRBV27 and TRBJ1-2; 9 nucleotides agree with TRBD1. The V gene's germline CDR1 is MNHEY and CDR2 SMNVEV (reference sequence). Germline trimming cut 5 bases from V and 1 base from J; bases unmatched to any gene: 8. The CDR3 length is 16 residues. CDR3 in DNA: TGTGCCAGCAGTGAGACCGGGACAGGGTTTAACTATGGCTACACCTTC. As protein: CASSETGTGFNYGYTF.

The chain links TRBV7-9 to TRBJ1-2; a weak D match, TRBD1 (6 bases). Trimming cost V 6 bases and J 8 bases, with 16 bases left between them. Germline V gene data show CDR1 as SEHNR and CDR2 as FQNEAQ (reference sequence). The CDR3 has 13 amino acids. The CDR3 loop is CASRMGQGSGYTF. The CDR3, as DNA: TGTGCCAGCAGGATGGGCCAGGGGTCCGGCTACACCTTC.

J is TRBJ2-3 and V is TRBV2; 9 bases agree with TRBD1. CDR3 length: 15 amino acids. Germline V lookup: CDR1 SNHLY, CDR2 FYNNEI. V lost 6 bases and J lost 5; bases outside the gene matches: 9. The CDR3 sequence is CASRDNRGLGDTQYF. CDR3 DNA: TGTGCCAGCAGAGACAACAGGGGGCTGGGAGATACGCAGTATTTT.

The genes are TRBV29-1 and TRBJ2-7, with D unresolved. The CDR3 covers 12 residues. Between the trimmed V and J ends, which lost 6 bases and 0 bases, there was a span of 9 bases. Germline assignment: CDR1 SQVTM and CDR2 ANQGSEA. The CDR3 DNA reads TGCAGCGTACAGCTCAGCTCCTACGAGCAGTACTTC. Its protein is CSVQLSSYEQYF.

This chain joins TRBV11-2 and TRBJ2-3; 10 bases are a match to TRBD2. In germline, CDR1 is SGHAT, CDR2 FQNNGV. The CDR3 runs 19 residues. Germline trimming cut 1 base from V and 2 bases from J; bases unmatched to any gene: 12. In DNA form, the CDR3 reads TGTGCCAGCAGCTTAGTAACCGGAAAGACTAGCGGGTACACAGATACGCAGTATTTT. Amino acid sequence: CASSLVTGKTSGYTDTQYF.

The V and J genes are TRBV5-4 and TRBJ2-2; D ambiguous. This CDR3 comprises 13 residues. V dropped 1 base and J dropped 8 bases, with 9 bases sitting between them. The germline gives CDR1 SGHNT, CDR2 YYREEE (reference sequence). The CDR3 DNA is TGTGCCAGCAGCTTGTGGGCGATTGGGGAGCTGTTTTTT. It yields the protein CASSLWAIGELFF.

This clone was seen once. The chain couples TRBV4-3 to TRBJ2-3, with D perhaps matching TRBD1 (6 bases). Per germline, CDR1 LGHNA and CDR2 YSLEER. The CDR3 totals 16 residues. V shed 4 bases and J shed 4 bases, with 18 bases lying between them. CDR3: CASSRARGEGADTQYF. The CDR3 DNA is TGCGCCAGCAGCCGGGCCAGGGGCGAAGGAGCAGATACGCAGTATTTT.

The rearrangement joins TRBV6-1 to TRBJ2-7; a weak D match, TRBD1 (5 bases). The CDR3 loop spans 15 amino acids. Germline V gene lookup returns CDR1 MNHNS and CDR2 SASEGT. Trimming pared 1 base from V and 0 bases from J, leaving 10 bases between. CDR3 in amino acids: CASSEVYRNSYEQYF. CDR3 in DNA: TGTGCCAGCAGTGAAGTCTACAGGAACTCCTACGAGCAGTACTTC.

The rearrangement joins TRBV27 to TRBJ2-1; the match to TRBD2 covers 8 bases. The CDR3 has 15 residues. The germline CDR1 and CDR2 sequences are MNHEY and SMNVEV (reference sequence). J was trimmed by 0 bases and V by 3 bases; bases with no gene match: 1. For the CDR3, the DNA is TGTGCCAGCAGTTTCGGGGGGGGCTCCTACAATGAGCAGTTCTTC. Translating gives CASSFGGGSYNEQFF.

The V gene is TRBV24-1, the J gene TRBJ1-5; D is unclear. This CDR3 has 15 amino acids. V was trimmed by 7 bases and J by 0 bases, leaving 12 bases between them. Looked up from germline, CDR1 is KGHDR and CDR2 is SFDVKD. The CDR3 here is CATRGERNSNQPQHF. The CDR3 region has the DNA TGTGCCACCAGGGGAGAACGAAATAGCAATCAGCCCCAGCATTTT.

This clone was found a few times. V is TRBV28 and J is TRBJ2-4; 8 bases are shared with TRBD2. Germline values: CDR1 MDHEN, CDR2 SYDVKM. With 8 bases clipped from V and 7 bases from J, the junction kept 7 bases outside the gene matches. The CDR3 covers 13 residues. The CDR3 DNA reads as TGTGCCAGCTCGGGGGGGGCTGGCAACATTCAGTACTTC. Translation: CASSGGAGNIQYF.

This chain connects TRBV4-3 to TRBJ1-6; 9 bases are a match to TRBD1. The V and J ends lost 1 base and 10 bases, in that order; junction bases with no gene match: 5. The germline V gene has CDR1 LGHNA and CDR2 YSLEER. CDR3 length: 15 amino acids. CDR3 coding DNA: TGCGCCAGCAGCCAAGCTTGGGACAGGGAGTCACCCCTCCACTTT. The encoded protein is CASSQAWDRESPLHF.